These T cell receptor beta chains were read from a single sample in a study of blood T cell repertoires in COVID-19. Assay used: immunoSEQ multiplex PCR; TCRdb lists only in-frame clones, some missing. The data show approximately 270,000 clones, around 85% seen once. Sequencing input: peripheral blood. The receptor set was obtained from a man aged 80 or over with acute or convalescent COVID-19. Each CDR3 is given with its conserved first and last residue. D genes are given only for firm matches. Clone size appears in some rows only: once, few, many, or a class for an expanded clone.

J,size,V,D,CDR3,DNA
TRBJ2-3,NA,TRBV5-1,NA,CASRLQPGADTQYF,TGCGCCAGCAGATTACAACCAGGGGCAGATACGCAGTATTTT
TRBJ1-5,NA,TRBV3-1/TRBV3-2,NA,CASSQQGNQPQHF,TGTGCCAGCAGCCAACAGGGGAATCAGCCCCAGCATTTT
TRBJ2-6,NA,TRBV21-1,NA,CASSKEGWHRGTSGANVLTF,TGTGCCAGCAGCAAAGAAGGGTGGCACCGGGGGACCTCTGGGGCCAACGTCCTGACTTTC
TRBJ2-7,NA,TRBV21-1,NA,CASSKGGTGGNSYEQYF,TGTGCCAGCAGCAAAGGAGGAACAGGGGGGAACTCCTACGAGCAGTACTTC
TRBJ1-3,NA,TRBV7-9,NA,CASSLSISGNTIYF,TGTGCCAGCAGCTTATCCATCTCTGGAAACACCATATATTTT
TRBJ2-1,NA,TRBV13,TRBD2,CASSSISGRNEQFF,TGTGCCAGCAGCTCGATTAGCGGGAGGAATGAGCAGTTCTTC
TRBJ2-7,NA,TRBV28,TRBD1,CASRAGQAFYEQYF,TGTGCCAGCAGGGCCGGACAGGCCTTCTACGAGCAGTACTTC
TRBJ1-5,NA,TRBV19,NA,CASSIRVNQPQHF,TGTGCCAGTAGTATTCGGGTTAACCAGCCCCAGCATTTT
TRBJ1-5,NA,TRBV10-3,NA,CAIGAADNQPQHF,TGTGCCATCGGGGCGGCGGACAATCAGCCCCAGCATTTT
TRBJ1-3,once,TRBV30,NA,CAQAPGNTIYF,TGTGCCCAAGCCCCAGGAAACACCATATATTTT
TRBJ2-1,NA,TRBV7-3,TRBD2,CASSPGLAVYNEQFF,TGTGCCAGCAGCCCAGGACTAGCGGTATACAATGAGCAGTTCTTC
TRBJ1-2,NA,TRBV24-1,NA,CATSRQDNYGYTF,TGTGCCACCAGCCGACAGGATAACTATGGCTACACCTTC
TRBJ2-3,NA,TRBV11-3,NA,CASSRTGQGTDTQYF,TGTGCCAGCAGCCGTACGGGGCAGGGGACAGATACGCAGTATTTT
TRBJ1-5,NA,TRBV5-1,TRBD1,CASSSGTAGQPQHF,TGCGCCAGCAGCTCAGGGACAGCGGGTCAGCCCCAGCATTTT
TRBJ2-1,once,TRBV28,TRBD1,CASSQGQGARGWQFF,TGTGCCAGCAGTCAGGGACAGGGGGCACGGGGTTGGCAGTTCTTC
TRBJ1-6,NA,TRBV7-9,TRBD1,CASSLRQGYNSPLHF,TGTGCCAGCAGCCTTCGACAGGGTTATAATTCACCCCTCCACTTT
TRBJ2-3,NA,TRBV5-4,NA,CASSPRTQPDTQYF,TGTGCCAGCAGCCCCCGGACTCAACCAGATACGCAGTATTTT
TRBJ1-5,NA,TRBV10-3,NA,CAISESGGNSNQPQHF,TGTGCCATCAGTGAGTCGGGGGGAAATAGCAATCAGCCCCAGCATTTT
TRBJ1-1,NA,TRBV7-8,TRBD1,CASSLRDRVGGEAFF,TGTGCCAGCAGCTTACGGGACAGGGTCGGGGGTGAAGCTTTCTTT
TRBJ1-2,NA,TRBV5-1,TRBD1,CASSFTGGGGYTF,TGCGCCAGCAGCTTTACAGGGGGAGGAGGCTACACCTTC
TRBJ2-7,NA,TRBV18,TRBD1,CASSPGTGAYEQYF,TGTGCCAGCTCACCCGGGACAGGGGCCTACGAGCAGTACTTC
TRBJ1-5,NA,TRBV19,TRBD1,CASSSTPGTGANQPQHF,TGTGCCAGTAGCTCGACGCCCGGGACAGGGGCTAATCAGCCCCAGCATTTT
TRBJ2-4,NA,TRBV28,TRBD1,CASSIDRVKNIQYF,TGTGCCAGCAGCATAGACAGGGTAAAAAACATTCAGTACTTC
TRBJ2-3,NA,TRBV5-8,NA,CASSLAVRTDTQYF,TGTGCCAGCAGCTTGGCCGTGAGGACAGATACGCAGTATTTT
TRBJ2-7,NA,TRBV28,TRBD2,CASGTSGRAVYF,TGTGCCAGTGGGACTAGCGGGAGGGCTGTGTACTTC
TRBJ1-5,few,TRBV5-6,NA,CASSLHGTPNQPQHF,TGTGCCAGCAGCTTGCATGGGACACCCAATCAGCCCCAGCATTTT
TRBJ1-4,NA,TRBV30,NA,CAWSAWSSNEKLFF,TGTGCCTGGAGTGCTTGGAGTTCCAATGAAAAACTGTTTTTT
TRBJ1-6,once,TRBV21-1,NA,CASSTEGTGAPSSYNSPLHF,TGTGCCAGCAGCACTGAAGGGACAGGGGCACCGAGCTCCTATAATTCACCCCTCCACTTT
TRBJ2-2,NA,TRBV4-1,TRBD1,CASSQGDSYTGELFF,TGCGCCAGCAGCCAGGGGGACAGCTACACCGGGGAGCTGTTTTTT
TRBJ2-4,NA,TRBV11-2,TRBD1,CASSPWTGLLKNIQYF,TGTGCCAGCAGCCCTTGGACAGGGTTGCTTAAAAACATTCAGTACTTC
TRBJ2-3,NA,TRBV19,NA,CASRKGTDTQYF,TGTGCCAGTAGGAAGGGGACAGATACGCAGTATTTT
TRBJ2-5,NA,TRBV7-9,TRBD2,CASSLTSGRSGETQYF,TGTGCCAGCAGCTTAACTAGCGGGAGATCGGGTGAGACCCAGTACTTC
TRBJ1-6,NA,TRBV5-6,NA,CASTPGGVWSSYNSPLHF,TGTGCCAGCACCCCCGGGGGTGTGTGGAGCTCCTATAATTCACCCCTCCACTTT
TRBJ2-3,NA,TRBV6-1,NA,CASSVRPSGGPDTQYF,TGTGCCAGCAGTGTCCGACCTTCGGGGGGCCCAGATACGCAGTATTTT
TRBJ1-5,once,TRBV2,NA,CASRYQTSNQPQHF,TGTGCCAGCAGGTATCAGACAAGCAATCAGCCCCAGCATTTT
TRBJ2-6,NA,TRBV3-1/TRBV3-2,NA,CASSPDTWVSGANVLTF,TGTGCCAGCAGCCCGGACACCTGGGTCTCTGGGGCCAACGTCCTGACTTTC
TRBJ2-1,NA,TRBV9,NA,CASSVEQNSYNEQFF,TGTGCCAGCAGCGTAGAACAGAACTCCTACAATGAGCAGTTCTTC
TRBJ1-5,NA,TRBV25-1,NA,CARGLEGYSNQPQHF,TGTGCCAGAGGGTTAGAGGGATATAGCAATCAGCCCCAGCATTTT
TRBJ2-5,NA,TRBV6-5,TRBD1,CASSYPTGPQYF,TGTGCCAGCAGTTATCCGACAGGGCCCCAGTACTTC
TRBJ2-3,NA,TRBV27,NA,CASSLTGTSTDTQYF,TGTGCCAGCAGTTTAACGGGAACTAGCACAGATACGCAGTATTTT
TRBJ2-7,NA,TRBV7-3,TRBD1,CASSPAGTGAYEQYF,TGTGCCAGCAGTCCGGCGGGGACAGGGGCCTACGAGCAGTACTTC
TRBJ2-7,NA,TRBV27,NA,CASSFSGPYEQYF,TGTGCCAGCAGTTTCAGCGGGCCCTACGAGCAGTACTTC
TRBJ1-6,NA,TRBV18,NA,CASSPRAYGGSPLHF,TGTGCCAGCTCACCTAGGGCCTACGGGGGTTCACCCCTCCACTTT
TRBJ1-6,NA,TRBV15,NA,CATSDSPNSPLHF,TGTGCCACGTCGGACAGCCCTAATTCACCCCTCCACTTT
TRBJ1-3,NA,TRBV5-4,NA,CASSLGQASSGNTIYF,TGTGCCAGCAGCTTGGGGCAGGCGTCCTCTGGAAACACCATATATTTT
TRBJ2-2,NA,TRBV7-2,TRBD1,CASRRDREAGELFF,TGTGCCAGCAGACGGGACAGGGAGGCCGGGGAGCTGTTTTTT
TRBJ1-6,NA,TRBV2,TRBD1,CASIDRGLRSNSPLHF,TGTGCCAGCATCGACAGGGGGCTTCGTTCTAATTCACCCCTCCACTTT
TRBJ2-5,many,TRBV24-1,NA,CATSGLRGGRETQYF,TGTGCCACCAGTGGTCTCAGGGGTGGAAGGGAGACCCAGTACTTC
TRBJ2-3,NA,TRBV9,TRBD2,CASSVAAGDGKDTQYF,TGTGCCAGCAGCGTAGCGGCGGGGGATGGGAAAGATACGCAGTATTTT
TRBJ1-4,once,TRBV6-2/TRBV6-3,NA,CASSLRQVATNEKLFF,TGTGCCAGCAGCCTTCGACAGGTTGCAACTAATGAAAAACTGTTTTTT
TRBJ1-5,few,TRBV6-7,NA,CASSSGWRELNQPQHF,TGTGCCAGCAGTTCTGGGTGGAGGGAACTCAATCAGCCCCAGCATTTT